The 29 T cell receptor beta chains in this list originate from one sample, sequenced in a study of T cell repertoires in cytomegalovirus infection. MiXCR was run by TCRdb on the reads, yielding one entry per CDR3 protein. The sample comprises 200,000 to 250,000 distinct CDR3 sequences, about 39% of which are singletons, and approximately 59% rests with the top ten. Their antigens are not known. The sample here was CD8+ T cells from cultured PBMCs, taken from culture after CMV antigen stimulation. Receptor source: a human donor in good health (CMV status not recorded). Some clones in this sample may be carry-over from other donors' samples.

This clonotype was seen a handful of times. The gene calls are TRBV27 and TRBJ2-7; tentative D call: TRBD1 (5 bases). Trimming removed 4 bases from V and 4 bases from J, with 17 bases in between. Germline CDR1 and CDR2: MNHEY and SMNVEV (reference sequence). This CDR3 spans 15 amino acids. CDR3 in DNA: TGTGCCAGCAGTTCGGTACTGGACACCCGTTACGAGCAGTACTTC. Translating it yields CASSSVLDTRYEQYF.

This clonotype was picked up a small number of times. The rearrangement links TRBV27 to TRBJ1-1, with 12 positions matching TRBD1. The germline V gene encodes CDR1 MNHEY and CDR2 SMNVEV (reference sequence). This CDR3 is 17 amino acids long. The junction had 7 bases not matched to a gene; V was cut back by 4 bases and J by 1 base. The CDR3 sequence: CASSSLGQGAANTEAFF. CDR3 bases: TGTGCCAGCAGTTCCTTGGGACAGGGGGCCGCGAACACTGAAGCTTTCTTT.

The CDR3 DNA sequence: TGTGCCAGCAGTGAAGTCGGTGGGAGAGTTAACAATGAGCAGTTCTTC. Amino acid sequence: CASSEVGGRVNNEQFF. This chain uses TRBV2 with TRBJ2-1; tentatively, D is TRBD2 (5 bases). CDR1 and CDR2 (germline): SNHLY, FYNNEI. V dropped 1 base and J dropped 5 bases, with 15 bases sitting between them. The CDR3 has 16 amino acids. The full variable domain, completed using reference TRBV2 and TRBJ2-1, is EPEVTQTPSHQVTQMGQEVILRCVPISNHLYFYWYRQILGQKVEFLVSFYNNEISEKSEIFDDQFSVERPDGSNFTLKIRSTKLEDSAMYFCASSEVGGRVNNEQFFGPGTRLTVL.

V is TRBV29-1 and J is TRBJ2-2, with 11 nucleotides matching TRBD2. Germline-derived CDR1 and CDR2 are SQVTM and ANQGSEA. This CDR3 has 17 amino acids. This CDR3 is CSYSTSTSGSPTGELFF. CDR3 DNA: TGCAGTTACTCCACTAGTACTAGCGGGAGCCCCACCGGGGAGCTGTTTTTT.

The chain joins TRBV5-1 to TRBJ1-5; no reliable D call. The CDR3 extends over 13 amino acids. V lost 4 bases to trimming and J lost 7 bases, with 12 bases between them. In germline, CDR1 is SGHRS, CDR2 YFSETQ. CDR3 coding DNA: TGCGCCAGCAGCCCCCGGTCGGGGCAGCCCCAGCATTTT. Residues: CASSPRSGQPQHF.

This clonotype turned up a few times. The chain is built from TRBV10-1 and TRBJ2-3; 8 nucleotides line up with TRBD1. Germline loops: CDR1 WNHNN, CDR2 SYGVQD (reference sequence). Trimming took 0 bases from V and 2 from J; bases not matched to a gene: 4. The length of the CDR3 is 16 residues. CDR3 in DNA: TGCGCCAGCAGTGAGTCGGTCAGGGGGCCCACAGATACGCAGTATTTT. This codes for CASSESVRGPTDTQYF.

The chain joins TRBV25-1 to TRBJ2-7; D perhaps matches TRBD2 (5 bases). Germline V gives CDR1 MGHDK, CDR2 SYGVNS. Trimming shortened V by 4 bases and J by 0 bases, and 13 bases separated the two germline ends. This CDR3 spans 15 amino acids. Here the CDR3 DNA reads TGTGCCAGCAGTGCGGACTTCCTTTTCTCCTACGAGCAGTACTTC. It yields the protein CASSADFLFSYEQYF.

The rearrangement joins TRBV19 to TRBJ2-6; D unresolved. The CDR3 consists of 16 residues. Trimming took 5 bases from V and 0 from J, leaving 11 bases between them. Germline values: CDR1 LNHDA, CDR2 SQIVND (reference sequence). DNA of the CDR3: TGTGCCAGTAGTCTCTCAACAGTCTCTGGGGCCAACGTCCTGACTTTC. Amino acid sequence: CASSLSTVSGANVLTF.

This clonotype was seen more than once but under ten times. This sequence joins TRBV7-2 and TRBJ2-1; TRBD2 agrees at 8 bases. The CDR3 runs to 15 residues. Germline lookup yields CDR1 SGHTA and CDR2 FQGNSA. V was pared by 3 bases and J by 6 bases, with 7 bases of the junction left unmatched. CDR3 sequence: CASSLGLGFGNEQFF. CDR3 coding DNA: TGTGCCAGCAGCTTGGGACTAGGGTTCGGCAATGAGCAGTTCTTC.

This clonotype was counted only a few times. The chain links TRBV6-5 to TRBJ2-4, with D possibly being TRBD2 (6 bases). The CDR3 is 16 amino acids. Germline CDR1 and CDR2: MNHEY and SVGAGI. Trimming removed 5 bases from V and 3 bases from J, with 17 bases in between. Here the CDR3 reads CASSRAYGGIKNIQYF. Written as DNA, the CDR3 is TGTGCCAGCAGTCGAGCCTACGGGGGAATCAAAAACATTCAGTACTTC.

The V call is TRBV19, the J call TRBJ2-7; 7 bases match TRBD2. The germline CDR1 and CDR2 sequences are LNHDA and SQIVND (reference sequence). The length of the CDR3 is 15 residues. V trimming: 5 bases; J trimming: 4 bases; junction bases outside the gene matches: 11. The CDR3 nucleotides are TGTGCCAGTAGTTCCCTCGGACTAGTTGGTTACGAGCAGTACTTC. Its protein is CASSSLGLVGYEQYF.

This clonotype was observed a handful of times. V is TRBV27 and J is TRBJ1-5; D ambiguous. Germline V CDR1 and CDR2: MNHEY, SMNVEV (reference sequence). There are 16 residues in the CDR3. V was shortened by 1 base and J by 0 bases, with 10 bases between the two germline ends. The CDR3 coding sequence is TGTGCCAGCAGTTTATTGGCAGATTATAGCAATCAGCCCCAGCATTTT. It translates to CASSLLADYSNQPQHF.

The chain combines TRBV10-3 with TRBJ2-3; no clear D. The germline V gene encodes CDR1 ENHRY and CDR2 SYGVKD. The germline V and J ends were trimmed by 7 bases and 1 base, with 12 bases remaining between them. The CDR3 is made up of 14 amino acids. DNA of the CDR3: TGTGCCATCAAACAGTTAATCGGCACAGATACGCAGTATTTT. Translated, it gives CAIKQLIGTDTQYF.

This clonotype was picked up a small number of times. The chain links TRBV10-3 to TRBJ2-1, with TRBD2 matching 10 bases. Trimming removed 6 bases from V and 7 bases from J; junction bases left unmatched: 9. The germline CDR1 and CDR2 sequences are ENHRY and SYGVKD. CDR3 size: 15 residues. CDR3: CAISRPGLAANEQFF. CDR3 sequence (DNA): TGTGCCATCAGCCGTCCCGGACTAGCGGCTAATGAGCAGTTCTTC.

The rearrangement links TRBV7-8 to TRBJ2-7, with 13 bases aligning to TRBD2. CDR3 length: 17 amino acids. CDR1 is SGHVS and CDR2 is FQNEAQ in the germline V gene. Unmatched junction bases numbered 6, after V lost 4 bases and J lost 0 bases. The chain's CDR3 is CASSWGLAGLFSYEQYF. CDR3 DNA sequence: TGTGCCAGCAGCTGGGGACTAGCGGGGTTGTTCTCCTACGAGCAGTACTTC.

Only one count was recorded for this clonotype. The V and J genes are TRBV27 and TRBJ1-1, with 8 bases fitting TRBD1. J was trimmed by 4 bases and V by 2 bases; bases with no gene match: 6. The CDR3 contains 15 residues. Germline-derived CDR1 and CDR2 are MNHEY and SMNVEV (reference sequence). The CDR3 bases are TGTGCCAGCAGTTTAGAGGACAGGGTTGGCACTGAAGCTTTCTTT. Translated: CASSLEDRVGTEAFF.

The rearrangement joins TRBV10-3 to TRBJ2-5; unclear D gene. This CDR3 has 15 residues. Germline lookup yields CDR1 ENHRY and CDR2 SYGVKD. Trimming took off 0 bases at V and 1 base at J, with 9 bases between the two ends. In nucleotides, the CDR3 is TGTGCCATCAGTGAGTCCCGGACGACCCAAGAGACCCAGTACTTC. Residues: CAISESRTTQETQYF.

The J gene is TRBJ2-2, the V gene TRBV3-1; a weak D match, TRBD1 (6 bases). Trimming took off 4 bases at V and 4 bases at J, with 7 bases between the two ends. The germline CDR1 and CDR2 sequences are LGHDT and YNNKEL (reference sequence). This CDR3 has 13 residues. This chain's CDR3 is CASSLQGTGELFF. Written as DNA, the CDR3 is TGTGCCAGCAGCCTACAGGGCACCGGGGAGCTGTTTTTT.

V and J are TRBV5-1 and TRBJ2-5; no firm D call. The CDR3 is 14 residues long. V was shortened by 4 bases and J by 3 bases, with 13 bases between the two germline ends. Germline assignment: CDR1 SGHRS and CDR2 YFSETQ. For the CDR3, the DNA is TGCGCCAGCAGCAGCCCCTCGACTGAAGAGACCCAGTACTTC. It encodes CASSSPSTEETQYF. The full variable domain, with the rest looked up from reference TRBV5-1 and TRBJ2-5, is KAGVTQTPRYLIKTRGQQVTLSCSPISGHRSVSWYQQTPGQGLQFLFEYFSETQRNKGNFPGRFSGRQFSNSRSEMNVSTLELGDSALYLCASSSPSTEETQYFGPGTRLLVL.

A few counts support this clonotype. This chain uses TRBV7-8 with TRBJ2-4; 7 bases align to TRBD2. The germline CDR1 and CDR2 sequences are SGHVS and FQNEAQ. V lost 1 base to trimming and J lost 5 bases; unmatched junction nucleotides: 8. The CDR3 has 16 amino acids. As DNA, the CDR3 is TGTGCCAGCAGCTTAGGTCTTTGGGGAGGGCAAAACATTCAGTACTTC. Residues: CASSLGLWGGQNIQYF. Full variable domain (outside the CDR3, taken from reference TRBV7-8 and TRBJ2-4): GAGVSQSPRYKVAKRGQDVALRCDPISGHVSLFWYQQALGQGPEFLTYFQNEAQLDKSGLPSDRFFAERPEGSVSTLKIQRTQQEDSAVYLCASSLGLWGGQNIQYFGAGTRLSVL.

This clonotype was picked up a small number of times. The rearrangement uses TRBV27 and TRBJ2-1, with 9 nucleotides matching TRBD1. Germline lookup yields CDR1 MNHEY and CDR2 SMNVEV (reference sequence). The CDR3 covers 15 residues. Trimming removed 3 bases from V and 5 bases from J; junction bases left unmatched: 5. CDR3 DNA sequence: TGTGCCAGCAGTTTGGGTTGGACAGGGGACAATGAGCAGTTCTTC. Its translation is CASSLGWTGDNEQFF.

This rearrangement joins TRBV25-1 to TRBJ2-7; D uncertain. Between the trimmed V and J ends, which lost 8 bases and 2 bases, there was a span of 10 bases. CDR3 size: 12 residues. The germline gives CDR1 MGHDK, CDR2 SYGVNS. The CDR3 nucleotides are TGTGCCAGCCGGGCTACCACCTACGAGCAGTACTTC. It encodes CASRATTYEQYF.

In its sample, this clonotype was seen a few times. The chain uses TRBV11-3 and TRBJ2-7; TRBD1 agrees at 10 bases. The germline CDR1 and CDR2 sequences are SGHNT and YENEEA. Trimming cost V 1 base and J 1 base; bases outside gene matches: 16. The CDR3 spans 20 residues. The CDR3 spells CASSLGPGQGSGLASYEQYF. The CDR3, as DNA: TGTGCCAGCAGCTTAGGCCCGGGACAGGGGTCCGGACTAGCATCCTACGAGCAGTACTTC.

Only one count was recorded for this clonotype. V gene TRBV7-9 combines with J gene TRBJ2-7, with D perhaps assigned TRBD1 or TRBD2 (5 bases each). The ends were cut back, 9 bases at V and 3 bases at J, with 18 bases in the middle. CDR1 SEHNR and CDR2 FQNEAQ come from the germline V gene (reference sequence). The CDR3 contains 14 residues. The CDR3 sequence: CARRWGEDYYEQYF. The CDR3 coding sequence is TGTGCCAGGCGATGGGGCGAAGACTACTACGAGCAGTACTTC.

The rearrangement joins TRBV11-2 to TRBJ2-1; 8 bases map to TRBD2. Germline assignment: CDR1 SGHAT and CDR2 FQNNGV. V shed 10 bases, J shed 3 bases, and the junction held 14 bases outside the gene matches. There are 16 residues in the CDR3. CDR3 residues: CATTVEPGGNYNEQFF. The CDR3 DNA reads as TGTGCCACCACCGTCGAGCCGGGGGGGAACTACAATGAGCAGTTCTTC.

CDR3 DNA: TGCGCCAGCAGCTACCGGGGGGGTTACAATGAGCAGTTCTTC. It codes for CASSYRGGYNEQFF. V usage is TRBV5-1 and J usage is TRBJ2-1; the match to TRBD2 covers 8 bases. V lost 3 bases to trimming and J lost 4 bases; unmatched junction nucleotides: 3. The CDR3 has 14 residues. Germline V CDR1 and CDR2: SGHRS, YFSETQ.

This clonotype was seen a few times. V is TRBV7-8 and J is TRBJ2-5, with 13 bases aligning to TRBD2. CDR3 length: 16 amino acids. The ends lost 3 bases at V and 4 bases at J; junction bases unmatched: 5. CDR1 is SGHVS, CDR2 FQNEAQ, per germline. CDR3 protein: CASSFGLAGVAETQYF. In DNA form, the CDR3 reads TGTGCCAGCAGCTTCGGACTAGCGGGAGTGGCAGAGACCCAGTACTTC.

J is TRBJ2-1 and V is TRBV25-1, with 8 bases fitting TRBD2. The CDR3 has 16 residues. Germline CDR1 and CDR2: MGHDK and SYGVNS. After removal of 3 bases from V and 4 bases from J, the junction contained 8 bases not matched to a gene. The CDR3 nucleotides are TGTGCCAGCAGTGAGTCACCGGGGGGGCCTTACAATGAGCAGTTCTTC. Its translation: CASSESPGGPYNEQFF. Supplemented by reference TRBV25-1 and TRBJ2-1, the full variable domain reads EADIYQTPRYLVIGTGKKITLECSQTMGHDKMYWYQQDPGMELHLIHYSYGVNSTEKGDLSSESTVSRIRTEHFPLTLESARPSHTSQYLCASSESPGGPYNEQFFGPGTRLTVL.

This clonotype was found a few times. The chain has TRBV7-8 and TRBJ2-3; 11 nucleotides align to TRBD2. Germline V gives CDR1 SGHVS, CDR2 FQNEAQ. Trimming at V came to 3 bases and at J to 2 bases, leaving 4 bases not matched to a gene. This CDR3 spans 16 amino acids. CDR3 sequence (DNA): TGTGCCAGCAGCTTGGGACTAGCGGCGCTCACAGATACGCAGTATTTT. Amino acid sequence: CASSLGLAALTDTQYF.